This T cell receptor (beta chain) appears in the sequencing data of a study of memory CD4+ T cells and cytomegalovirus serostatus. Study-wide background: Donors were healthy Belgian adults, under 10 CMV seropositive and 20 to 30 seronegative. Study-level points and caveats: Of approximately 160 reported CMV TCRbeta sequences, just over 65 were found in memory CD4+ repertoires.

Single viable CD3+CD4+CD8-CD45RO+ cells were sorted as the memory CD4+ T cells. Serum IgG to CMV pp150, pp28, p38 and p52 defined serostatus. The repertoire was sequenced with immunoSEQ multiplex PCR; TCRdb's copy has only in-frame clones and lacks some. The profile shows roughly 50,000 clones, around 80% of them singletons. As concerns this clone: The antigen is not known.

This CDR3 has 16 residues. V was cut by 1 base and J by 5 bases, with 17 bases left in between. The germline gives CDR1 LGHNA, CDR2 YNFKEQ. Material for sequencing was memory CD4+ T cells from blood. J is TRBJ2-5 and V is TRBV4-2, with D possibly being TRBD2 (6 bases). The sequence came from an adult in good health and CMV-seronegative. CDR3 sequence (DNA): TGTGCCAGCAGCCAAGCCCCCGTAGGGAGGCCTGAGACCCAGTACTTC. This gives the protein CASSQAPVGRPETQYF.